One and the same sample provided the 23 T cell receptor beta chains below, sequenced in a study of control samples from healthy donors and cancer patients (dated by TCRdb to between 2020 and 2021). Library preparation used the immunoSEQ multiplex PCR assay. Sourced from immuneACCESS, this table was stored by TCRdb with only in-frame sequences that have V and J called. A share of the clones is absent; for the studies checked, an unresolved V gene accounts for under half, and the remainder has no known explanation. Here the sample has roughly 80,000 clones; approximately 89% occur a single time. The ten biggest clones cover 5.5% of the sample. Sequencing used blood. The receptor source for this set is a man in his fifties or sixties in good health.

This clone appeared once. The chain combines TRBV3-1 (or the pseudogene TRBV3-2) with TRBJ1-6; TRBD1 might be the D (6 bases). The V end lost 5 bases, the J end lost 7 bases, and 18 bases lay between the germline ends. There are 16 residues in the CDR3. Germline V gives CDR1 LGHDT, CDR2 YNNKEL (reference sequence). The CDR3 region has the DNA TGTGCCAGCAGCACCCGTACAGGGAGACGAAATTCACCCCTCCACTTT. This gives the protein CASSTRTGRRNSPLHF.

The chain combines TRBV25-1 with TRBJ1-4, with D maybe TRBD1 (5 bases). CDR3 length equals 14 residues. The ends were cut back, 1 base at V and 8 bases at J, with 11 bases in the middle. Germline CDR1 and CDR2: MGHDK and SYGVNS. CDR3 loop: CASSELGEGEKLFF. In DNA form, the CDR3 reads TGTGCCAGCAGTGAATTAGGGGAAGGGGAAAAACTGTTTTTT.

The genes are TRBV27 and TRBJ2-2; D is unresolved. Germline V gene data show CDR1 as MNHEY and CDR2 as SMNVEV (reference sequence). The CDR3 has 12 residues. With 5 bases removed from V and 3 bases from J, the gap between germline ends came to 4 bases. The DNA for the CDR3 is TGTGCCAGCAGTCCATACACCGGGGAGCTGTTTTTT. It encodes CASSPYTGELFF.

CDR3 DNA sequence: TGTGCCAGCACTCTTCAGGCCGCCTATAATTCACCCCTCCACTTT. This encodes CASTLQAAYNSPLHF. V gene TRBV2 combines with J gene TRBJ1-6; D is ambiguous. Looked up from germline, CDR1 is SNHLY and CDR2 is FYNNEI. The V end lost 7 bases, the J end lost 2 bases, and 12 bases lay between the germline ends. This CDR3 spans 15 amino acids.

The CDR3 sequence: CASSYQGAGNTIYF. Written as DNA, the CDR3 is TGTGCCAGCAGTTATCAGGGAGCTGGAAACACCATATATTTT. This rearrangement joins TRBV6-6 to TRBJ1-3; the D gene is possibly TRBD1 (5 bases). There are 14 residues in the CDR3. From germline, CDR1 is MNHNY and CDR2 SVGAGI (reference sequence). Trimming took 3 bases from V and 2 from J, leaving 8 bases between them.

The chain's CDR3 is CASSLWGQGPDTQYF. CDR3 in DNA: TGTGCCAGCAGCCTGTGGGGACAGGGCCCAGATACGCAGTATTTT. The chain carries TRBV3-1 (or the pseudogene TRBV3-2) and TRBJ2-3, with 9 nucleotides matching TRBD1. The J segment lost 4 bases and the V segment lost 4 bases, leaving 6 bases of the junction unmatched. Per the germline V gene, CDR1 is LGHDT and CDR2 is YNNKEL (reference sequence). The CDR3 has 15 amino acids.

The V gene is TRBV29-1, the J gene TRBJ2-2; 10 nucleotides match TRBD1. The CDR3 totals 13 residues. Germline CDR1 and CDR2: SQVTM and ANQGSEA. Here the CDR3 reads CTVGDRGTGELFF. The DNA of the CDR3 is TGCACCGTAGGGGACAGGGGAACCGGGGAGCTGTTTTTT.

The chain links TRBV5-1 to TRBJ1-1; possibly TRBD1 for D (6 bases). The CDR3 has 13 residues. Germline CDR1 reads SGHRS; CDR2 reads YFSETQ. Trimming removed 4 bases at V and 6 bases at J, with 13 bases between. The CDR3 bases are TGCGCCAGCAGCATAACAGGGCTCTCTGAAGCTTTCTTT. This sequence encodes CASSITGLSEAFF. The full variable domain, with the rest looked up from reference TRBV5-1 and TRBJ1-1, is KAGVTQTPRYLIKTRGQQVTLSCSPISGHRSVSWYQQTPGQGLQFLFEYFSETQRNKGNFPGRFSGRQFSNSRSEMNVSTLELGDSALYLCASSITGLSEAFFGQGTRLTVV.

V is TRBV4-1 and J is TRBJ2-3; TRBD1 or TRBD2 may be the D gene (5 bases each). Between the trimmed V and J ends, which lost 0 bases and 5 bases, there was a span of 15 bases. The germline CDR1 and CDR2 sequences are MGHRA and YSYEKL. The CDR3 is made up of 16 amino acids. For the CDR3, the DNA is TGCGCCAGCAGCCAAGATTTGTGGGGGACGGGAGATACGCAGTATTTT. Translated, it gives CASSQDLWGTGDTQYF.

The chain has TRBV28 and TRBJ1-4, with D unresolved. This CDR3 spans 14 amino acids. CDR1 and CDR2 from the germline V gene are MDHEN and SYDVKM. Deletions cut 6 bases from V and 4 bases from J, with 12 bases between. Written as DNA, the CDR3 is TGTGCCAGCAGCCGATTATACGGTAATGAAAAACTGTTTTTT. Residues: CASSRLYGNEKLFF.

This rearrangement joins TRBV19 to TRBJ1-6; D is ambiguous. CDR3 length: 15 amino acids. V dropped 6 bases and J dropped 8 bases, with 17 bases sitting between them. Germline lookup yields CDR1 LNHDA and CDR2 SQIVND (reference sequence). In DNA form, the CDR3 reads TGTGCCAGTAGGGCGGGATTAAGCATCGATTCACCCCTCCACTTT. Its translation is CASRAGLSIDSPLHF.

This clone has just one count. The chain employs TRBV24-1 and TRBJ2-1, with TRBD2 matching 9 bases. The V segment lost 3 bases and the J segment 0 bases; nucleotides outside the gene matches: 2. This CDR3 contains 16 residues. The V gene's germline CDR1 is KGHDR and CDR2 SFDVKD. The CDR3 bases are TGTGCCACCAGTGATGTAGCGGGGGCCTCCTACAATGAGCAGTTCTTC. Its protein product is CATSDVAGASYNEQFF.

This clone is a singleton in its sample. This chain uses TRBV7-8 with TRBJ2-4, with a weak D call TRBD1 (5 bases). Germline CDR1 and CDR2: SGHVS and FQNEAQ. The CDR3 has 17 amino acids. V lost 1 base and J 2 bases, leaving 15 bases between the germline ends. CDR3 amino acids: CASSLGVRVETKNIQYF. CDR3 bases: TGTGCCAGCAGCTTAGGGGTCAGGGTGGAGACCAAAAACATTCAGTACTTC.

The V and J genes are TRBV6-4 and TRBJ2-7, with 8 bases matching TRBD1. The germline V gene has CDR1 MRHNA and CDR2 SNTAGT. There are 14 residues in the CDR3. V shed 3 bases and J 4 bases; nucleotides not matched to a gene: 5. The chain's CDR3 is CASSEGQGGYEQYF. The CDR3 DNA is TGTGCCAGCAGTGAAGGACAGGGTGGGTACGAGCAGTACTTC.

In the case of this clone: At one boundary the junction diverges from the germline segment, which might be a read error. The rearrangement uses TRBV24-1 and TRBJ1-3, with 7 bases aligning to TRBD1. The germline V gene has CDR1 KGHDR and CDR2 SFDVKD. This CDR3 region has 15 residues. The CDR3: CATSEGDSAGNTIYF. The CDR3 nucleotides read TGTGCCACCAGTGAGGGGGACAGCGCTGGGAACACCATATATTTT.

This clone was observed once. The chain recombines TRBV6-2 or TRBV6-3 with TRBJ2-3; TRBD2 matches 10 bases. Trimming removed 2 bases from V and 8 bases from J; junction bases left unmatched: 7. From germline, CDR1 is MNHEY and CDR2 SVGEGT. This CDR3 is 15 amino acids long. CDR3 region: CASSYAASGGGTQYF. CDR3 DNA sequence: TGTGCCAGCAGTTACGCGGCTAGCGGGGGCGGTACGCAGTATTTT.

The rearrangement uses TRBV11-2 and TRBJ1-5, with D perhaps TRBD1 (6 bases). Trimming took off 4 bases at V and 0 bases at J, with 13 bases between the two ends. There are 16 residues in the CDR3. Germline values: CDR1 SGHAT, CDR2 FQNNGV. For the CDR3, the DNA is TGTGCCAGCAGCTCCCGGACAGCTTATAGCAATCAGCCCCAGCATTTT. The encoded protein is CASSSRTAYSNQPQHF.

CDR3 coding DNA: TGTGCCAGTAGCTCCGCGGGACAGGGAAACTCCTACGAGCAGTACTTC. Translation gives CASSSAGQGNSYEQYF. The chain combines TRBV19 with TRBJ2-7, with 9 bases that match TRBD1. Trimming took 6 bases from V and 0 from J; bases not matched to a gene: 9. In germline, CDR1 is LNHDA, CDR2 SQIVND (reference sequence). The CDR3 sequence is 16 residues long.

CDR3 coding DNA: TGCGCCAGCAGCTTGGGGGATGTTCATAGCAATCAGCCCCAGCATTTT. Its translation is CASSLGDVHSNQPQHF. The J gene is TRBJ1-5, the V gene TRBV5-1; D is uncertain. Trimming shortened V by 0 bases and J by 0 bases, and 10 bases separated the two germline ends. This CDR3 comprises 16 residues. The germline V gene has CDR1 SGHRS and CDR2 YFSETQ.

The chain employs TRBV27 and TRBJ2-2; TRBD1 is a possible D gene (6 bases). The V gene's germline CDR1 is MNHEY and CDR2 SMNVEV (reference sequence). V was trimmed by 5 bases and J by 6 bases, leaving 16 bases between them. The CDR3 spans 15 residues. DNA of the CDR3: TGTGCCAGCAGTCCACAGGGTCGGTCCGCCGGGGAGCTGTTTTTT. Translation: CASSPQGRSAGELFF.

The V and J genes are TRBV5-6 and TRBJ1-5, with no clear D. Germline loops: CDR1 SGHDT, CDR2 YYEEEE. The CDR3 consists of 16 residues. V was clipped by 3 bases and J by 6 bases, with 19 bases between them. The CDR3 DNA follows: TGTGCCAGCAGCTCGTACGGGGAGAGAGGTGTTCAGCCCCAGCATTTT. Amino acid sequence: CASSSYGERGVQPQHF.

This sequence joins TRBV5-1 and TRBJ1-2; 7 bases align to TRBD1. The CDR3 sequence is 15 residues long. The germline CDR1 and CDR2 sequences are SGHRS and YFSETQ. V dropped 3 bases and J dropped 8; count of bases not matched to a gene: 13. The CDR3 here is CASSSTGTALGGYTF. CDR3 DNA sequence: TGCGCCAGCAGCTCGACCGGGACAGCCCTTGGAGGCTACACCTTC.

A single count supports this clone. The V call is TRBV25-1, the J call TRBJ2-7; 7 bases are a match to TRBD1. The CDR3 runs 17 residues. Trimming cost V 3 bases and J 5 bases; bases outside gene matches: 16. CDR1 is MGHDK, CDR2 SYGVNS, per germline. CDR3 coding DNA: TGTGCCAGCAGTGACCTTAGACAGGGAAGTTGGCTCAACGAGCAGTACTTC. The encoded protein is CASSDLRQGSWLNEQYF.